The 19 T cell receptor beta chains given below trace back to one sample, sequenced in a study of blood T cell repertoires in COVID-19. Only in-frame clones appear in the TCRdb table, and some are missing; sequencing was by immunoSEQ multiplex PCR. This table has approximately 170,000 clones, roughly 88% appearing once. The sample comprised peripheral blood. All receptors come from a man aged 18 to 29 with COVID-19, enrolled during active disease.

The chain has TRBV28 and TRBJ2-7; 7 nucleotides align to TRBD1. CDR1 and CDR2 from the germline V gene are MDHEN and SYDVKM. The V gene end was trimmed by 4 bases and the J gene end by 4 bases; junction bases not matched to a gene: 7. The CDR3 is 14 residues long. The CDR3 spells CASSYGQALYEQYF. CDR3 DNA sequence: TGTGCCAGCAGTTACGGACAGGCCCTTTACGAGCAGTACTTC.

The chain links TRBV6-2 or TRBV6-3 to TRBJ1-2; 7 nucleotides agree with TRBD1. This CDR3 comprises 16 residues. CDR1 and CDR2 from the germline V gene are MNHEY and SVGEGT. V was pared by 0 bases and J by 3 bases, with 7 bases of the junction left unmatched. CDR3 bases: TGTGCCAGCAGTTACTCTTGGGGACAGACTCACTATGGCTACACCTTC. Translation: CASSYSWGQTHYGYTF.

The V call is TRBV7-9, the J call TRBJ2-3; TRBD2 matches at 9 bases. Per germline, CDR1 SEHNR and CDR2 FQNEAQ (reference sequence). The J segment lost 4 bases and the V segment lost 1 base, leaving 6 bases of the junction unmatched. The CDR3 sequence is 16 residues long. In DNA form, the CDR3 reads TGTGCCAGCAGCTTAGTTAGCGGGAGTGGCGCAGATACGCAGTATTTT. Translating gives CASSLVSGSGADTQYF.

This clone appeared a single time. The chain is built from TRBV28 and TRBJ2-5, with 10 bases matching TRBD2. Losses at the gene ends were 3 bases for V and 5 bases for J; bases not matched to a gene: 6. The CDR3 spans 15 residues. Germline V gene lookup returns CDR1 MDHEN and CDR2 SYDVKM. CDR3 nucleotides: TGTGCCAGCAGTTTTCAGCGGGAGGGCCGGGAGACCCAGTACTTC. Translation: CASSFQREGRETQYF.

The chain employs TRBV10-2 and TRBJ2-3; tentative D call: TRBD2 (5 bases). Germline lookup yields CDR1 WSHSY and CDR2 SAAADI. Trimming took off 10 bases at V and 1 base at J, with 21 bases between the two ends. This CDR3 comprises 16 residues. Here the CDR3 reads CATSSTGSWGTDTQYF. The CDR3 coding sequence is TGCGCCACGAGCTCCACGGGGAGCTGGGGCACAGATACGCAGTATTTT.

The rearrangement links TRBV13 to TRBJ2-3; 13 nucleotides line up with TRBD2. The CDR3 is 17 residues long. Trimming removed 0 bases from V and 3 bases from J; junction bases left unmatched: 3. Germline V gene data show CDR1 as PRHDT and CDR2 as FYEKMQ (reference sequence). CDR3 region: CASSLGRTSGSTDTQYF. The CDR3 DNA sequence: TGTGCCAGCAGCTTAGGCCGGACTAGCGGGAGTACAGATACGCAGTATTTT.

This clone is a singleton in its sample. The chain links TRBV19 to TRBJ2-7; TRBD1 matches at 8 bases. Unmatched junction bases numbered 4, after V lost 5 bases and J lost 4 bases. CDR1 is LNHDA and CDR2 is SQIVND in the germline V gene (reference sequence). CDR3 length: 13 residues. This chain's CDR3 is CASSPRQGYEQYF. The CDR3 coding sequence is TGTGCCAGTAGTCCCCGACAGGGGTACGAGCAGTACTTC.

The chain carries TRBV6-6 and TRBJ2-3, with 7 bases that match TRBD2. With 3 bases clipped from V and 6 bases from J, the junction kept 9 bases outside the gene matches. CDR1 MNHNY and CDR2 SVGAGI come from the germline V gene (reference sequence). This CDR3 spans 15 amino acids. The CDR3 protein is CASSYYSGKGDTQYF. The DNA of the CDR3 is TGTGCCAGCAGTTATTACAGCGGGAAAGGCGATACGCAGTATTTT.

CDR3 coding DNA: TGTGCCAGCAGTTTCTTGGCGGTAGCGGGAGGAACCGGGGAGCTGTTTTTT. Translation gives CASSFLAVAGGTGELFF. The chain uses TRBV28 and TRBJ2-2; the match to TRBD2 covers 10 bases. V shed 3 bases, J shed 5 bases, and the junction held 9 bases outside the gene matches. The CDR3 is made up of 17 amino acids. Germline CDR1 is MDHEN and CDR2 is SYDVKM.

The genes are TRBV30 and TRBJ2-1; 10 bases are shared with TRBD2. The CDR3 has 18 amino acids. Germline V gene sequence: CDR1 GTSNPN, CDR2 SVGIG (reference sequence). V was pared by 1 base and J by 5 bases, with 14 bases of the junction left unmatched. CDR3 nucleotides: TGTGCCTGGAGTGGGCTAGCGGGAGTTTTAAGGAGGGACAATGAGCAGTTCTTC. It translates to CAWSGLAGVLRRDNEQFF.

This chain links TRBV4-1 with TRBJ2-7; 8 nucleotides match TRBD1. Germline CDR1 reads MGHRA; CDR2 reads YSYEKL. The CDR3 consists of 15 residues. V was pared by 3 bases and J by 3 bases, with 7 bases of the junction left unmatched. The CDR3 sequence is CASSQRTGTLYEQYF. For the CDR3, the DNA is TGCGCCAGCAGCCAGAGGACAGGGACTCTCTACGAGCAGTACTTC.

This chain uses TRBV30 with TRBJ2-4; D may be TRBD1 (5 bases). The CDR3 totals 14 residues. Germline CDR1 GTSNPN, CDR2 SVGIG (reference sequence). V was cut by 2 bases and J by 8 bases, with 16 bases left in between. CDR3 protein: CAWSLTVPGDIQYF. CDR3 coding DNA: TGTGCCTGGAGTCTGACAGTTCCCGGAGACATTCAGTACTTC.

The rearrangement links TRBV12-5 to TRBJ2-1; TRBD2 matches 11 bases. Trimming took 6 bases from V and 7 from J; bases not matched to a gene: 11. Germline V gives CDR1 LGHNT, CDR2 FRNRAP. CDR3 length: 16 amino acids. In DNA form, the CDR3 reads TGTGCTAGTGGCCTAAAGCTAGCGGGAGGTTATAATGAGCAGTTCTTC. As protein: CASGLKLAGGYNEQFF.

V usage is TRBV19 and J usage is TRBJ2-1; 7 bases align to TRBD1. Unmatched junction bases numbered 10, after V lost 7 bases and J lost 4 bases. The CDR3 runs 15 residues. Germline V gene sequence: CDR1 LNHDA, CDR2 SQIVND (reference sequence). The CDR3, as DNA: TGTGCCAGTAATCCCCGGGACAGACCATACAATGAGCAGTTCTTC. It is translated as CASNPRDRPYNEQFF.

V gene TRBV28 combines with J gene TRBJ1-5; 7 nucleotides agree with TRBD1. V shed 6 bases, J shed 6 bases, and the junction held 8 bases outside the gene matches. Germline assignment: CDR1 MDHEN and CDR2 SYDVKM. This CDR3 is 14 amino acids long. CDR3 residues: CASSPTTGSQPQHF. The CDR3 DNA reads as TGTGCCAGCAGCCCTACGACAGGGAGTCAGCCCCAGCATTTT.

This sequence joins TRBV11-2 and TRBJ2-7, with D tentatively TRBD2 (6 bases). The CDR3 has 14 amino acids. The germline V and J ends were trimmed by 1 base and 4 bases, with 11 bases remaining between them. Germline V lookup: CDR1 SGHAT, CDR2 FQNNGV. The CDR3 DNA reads TGTGCCAGCAGCTTAGTGGGGGGTTTGTACGAGCAGTACTTC. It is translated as CASSLVGGLYEQYF.

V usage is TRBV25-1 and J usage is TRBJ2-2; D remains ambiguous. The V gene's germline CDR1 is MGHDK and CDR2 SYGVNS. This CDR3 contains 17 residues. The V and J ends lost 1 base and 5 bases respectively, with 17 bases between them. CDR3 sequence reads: CASSESGRLVRTGELFF. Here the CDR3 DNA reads TGTGCCAGCAGTGAATCTGGTAGACTGGTTAGAACCGGGGAGCTGTTTTTT.

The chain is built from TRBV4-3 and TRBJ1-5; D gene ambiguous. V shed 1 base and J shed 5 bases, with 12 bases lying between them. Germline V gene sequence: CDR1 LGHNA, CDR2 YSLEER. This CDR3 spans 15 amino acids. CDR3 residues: CASSQAWSSHQPQHF. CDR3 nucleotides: TGCGCCAGCAGCCAAGCTTGGAGTTCCCATCAGCCCCAGCATTTT.

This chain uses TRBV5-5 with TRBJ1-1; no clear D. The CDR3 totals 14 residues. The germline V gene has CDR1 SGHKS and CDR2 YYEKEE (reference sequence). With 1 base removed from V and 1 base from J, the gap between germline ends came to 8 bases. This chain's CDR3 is CASSLYGENTEAFF. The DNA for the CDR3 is TGTGCCAGCAGCTTGTACGGGGAGAACACTGAAGCTTTCTTT.